This T cell receptor beta chain was sequenced for a study of identical twins. V was pared by 3 bases and J by 4 bases, with 18 bases between. CDR1 and CDR2 from the germline V gene are KGHDR and SFDVKD. The CDR3 has 16 residues. TCRdb re-analysed the 5' RACE reads in MiXCR, keeping a single row per CDR3 protein. The sample includes 450,000 or so distinct CDR3 sequences, 14% of them seen just once. The data were also submitted as part of a second study, on yellow fever vaccine responses in identical twins.

The V and J genes are TRBV24-1 and TRBJ2-7; TRBD1 might be the D (6 bases). The source material was CD4+ T cells sorted from blood. The receptor was isolated from a woman younger than 30 in good health. The CDR3 DNA is TGTGCCACCAGTGATCCGACAGGCGGCCGCAGTTACGAGCAGTACTTC. Protein: CATSDPTGGRSYEQYF.